This T cell receptor beta chain came from a study of long-term antiretroviral therapy in people with HIV. Points from the study as a whole: Relative to transplant donor controls, diversity remained lower despite increasing after ART. Repertoires looked antigen-experienced, with only a slight naive shift after ART.

Investigators performed immunoSEQ version v3.0 at survey level. Sequenced by immunoSEQ multiplex PCR; TCRdb stores in-frame clones only, minus some. The repertoire has some 30,000 clones, approximately 90% of them found once; the top ten carry 4.2%. For each donor, at least one pre-ART and at least two post-ART PBMC samples were available. Ahead of DNA extraction, samples held about 0.95-11 million cryopreserved PBMC each. Regarding this clone: No antigen is known for it.

The receptor was derived from a man aged 18-30 years with HIV. The input for sequencing was unsorted PBMCs, taken 3.1 years after starting antiretroviral therapy.

CDR3 in amino acids: CASSPGTPQGDTIYF. The CDR3 DNA is TGTGCCAGCTCACCGGGGACACCCCAAGGAGACACCATATATTTT. The gene calls are TRBV18 and TRBJ1-3; D is perhaps TRBD1 (6 bases). Trimming took off 3 bases at V and 8 bases at J, with 17 bases between the two ends. Per the germline V gene, CDR1 is KGHSH and CDR2 is LQKENI. This CDR3 is built from 15 residues.